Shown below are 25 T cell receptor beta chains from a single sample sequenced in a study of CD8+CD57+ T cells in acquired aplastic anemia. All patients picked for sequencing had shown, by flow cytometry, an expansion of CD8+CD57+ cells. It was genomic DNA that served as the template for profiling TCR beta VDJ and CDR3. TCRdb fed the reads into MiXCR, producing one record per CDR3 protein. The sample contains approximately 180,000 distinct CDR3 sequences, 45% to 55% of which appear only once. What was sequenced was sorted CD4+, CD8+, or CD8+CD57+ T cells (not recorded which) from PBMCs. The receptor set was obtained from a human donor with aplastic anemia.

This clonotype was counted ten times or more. This CDR3 reads CASSLLGEQFF. The CDR3, as DNA: TGTGCCAGCAGCTTATTGGGTGAGCAGTTCTTC. The chain has TRBV7-2 and TRBJ2-1; D unclear. The V and J ends lost 2 bases and 9 bases respectively, with 5 bases between them. The CDR3 consists of 11 residues. Germline CDR1 and CDR2: SGHTA and FQGNSA.

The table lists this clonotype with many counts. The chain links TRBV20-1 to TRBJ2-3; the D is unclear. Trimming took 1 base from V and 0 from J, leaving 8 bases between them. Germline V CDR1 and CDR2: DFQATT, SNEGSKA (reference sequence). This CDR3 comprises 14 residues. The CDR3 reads CSARGLTSTDTQYF. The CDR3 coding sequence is TGCAGTGCTAGAGGTCTCACTAGCACAGATACGCAGTATTTT.

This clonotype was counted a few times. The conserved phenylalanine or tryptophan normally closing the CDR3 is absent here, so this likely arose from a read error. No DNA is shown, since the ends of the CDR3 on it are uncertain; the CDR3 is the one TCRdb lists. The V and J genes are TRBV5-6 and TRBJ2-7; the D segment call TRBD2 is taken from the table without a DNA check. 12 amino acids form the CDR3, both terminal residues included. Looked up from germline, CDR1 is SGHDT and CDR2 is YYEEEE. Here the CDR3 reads CASSLTTSGKYL.

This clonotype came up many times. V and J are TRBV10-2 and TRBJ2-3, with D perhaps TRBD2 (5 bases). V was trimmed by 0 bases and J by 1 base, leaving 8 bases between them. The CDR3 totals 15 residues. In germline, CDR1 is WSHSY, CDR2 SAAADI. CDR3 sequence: CASSESRARTDTQYF. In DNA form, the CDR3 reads TGCGCCAGCAGTGAGTCGAGGGCTCGCACAGATACGCAGTATTTT.

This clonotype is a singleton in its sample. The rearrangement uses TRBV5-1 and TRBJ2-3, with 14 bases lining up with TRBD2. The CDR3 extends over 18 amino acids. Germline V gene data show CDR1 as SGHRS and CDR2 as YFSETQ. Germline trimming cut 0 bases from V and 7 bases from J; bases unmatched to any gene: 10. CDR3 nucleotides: TGCGCCAGCAGCTTGGCCGGACTAGCGGGAGGTGTGGGGTATACGCAGTATTTT. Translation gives CASSLAGLAGGVGYTQYF.

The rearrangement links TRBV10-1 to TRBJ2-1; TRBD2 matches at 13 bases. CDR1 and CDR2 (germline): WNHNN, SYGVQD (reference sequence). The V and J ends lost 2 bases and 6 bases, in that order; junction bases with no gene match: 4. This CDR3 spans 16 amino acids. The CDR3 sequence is CASSEGGLAGTNEQFF. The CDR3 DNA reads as TGCGCCAGCAGTGAGGGGGGACTAGCGGGGACCAATGAGCAGTTCTTC.

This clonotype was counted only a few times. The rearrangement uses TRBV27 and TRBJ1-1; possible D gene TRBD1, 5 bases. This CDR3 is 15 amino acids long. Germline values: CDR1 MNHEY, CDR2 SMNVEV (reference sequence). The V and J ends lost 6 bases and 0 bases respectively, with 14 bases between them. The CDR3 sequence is CASSRRGDLNTEAFF. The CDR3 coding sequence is TGTGCCAGCAGCCGCCGAGGGGACCTGAACACTGAAGCTTTCTTT.

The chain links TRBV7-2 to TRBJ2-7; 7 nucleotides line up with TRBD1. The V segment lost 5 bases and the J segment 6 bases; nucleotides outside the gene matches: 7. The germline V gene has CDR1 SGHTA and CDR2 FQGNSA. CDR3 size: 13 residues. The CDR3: CASSKETGIEQYF. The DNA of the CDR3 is TGTGCCAGCAGCAAGGAGACAGGGATCGAGCAGTACTTC.

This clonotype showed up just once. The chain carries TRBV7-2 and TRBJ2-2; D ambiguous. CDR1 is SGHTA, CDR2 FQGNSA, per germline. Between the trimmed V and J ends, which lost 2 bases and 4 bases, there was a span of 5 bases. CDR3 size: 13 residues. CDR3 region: CASSLIITGELFF. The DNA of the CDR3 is TGTGCCAGCAGCTTAATCATCACCGGGGAGCTGTTTTTT. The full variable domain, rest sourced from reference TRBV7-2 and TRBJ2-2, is GAGVSQSPSNKVTEKGKDVELRCDPISGHTALYWYRQSLGQGLEFLIYFQGNSAPDKSGLPSDRFSAERTGGSVSTLTIQRTQQEDSAVYLCASSLIITGELFFGEGSRLTVL.

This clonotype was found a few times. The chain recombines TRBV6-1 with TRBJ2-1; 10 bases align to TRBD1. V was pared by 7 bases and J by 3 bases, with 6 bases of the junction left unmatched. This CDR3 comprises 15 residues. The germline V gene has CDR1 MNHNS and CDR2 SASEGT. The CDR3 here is CASTLRTGGYNEQFF. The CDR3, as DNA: TGTGCCAGCACTCTTAGGACAGGGGGCTACAATGAGCAGTTCTTC.

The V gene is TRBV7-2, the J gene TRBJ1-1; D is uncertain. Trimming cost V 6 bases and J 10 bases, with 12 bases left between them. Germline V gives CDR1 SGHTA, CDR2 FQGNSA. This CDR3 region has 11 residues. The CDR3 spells CASRRDAGAFF. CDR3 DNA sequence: TGTGCCAGCAGACGTGATGCTGGAGCTTTCTTT.

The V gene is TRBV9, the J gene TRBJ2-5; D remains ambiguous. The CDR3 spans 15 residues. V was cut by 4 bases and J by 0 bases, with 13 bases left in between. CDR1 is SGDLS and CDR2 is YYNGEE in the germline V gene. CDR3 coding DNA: TGTGCCAGCAGCCAAGATACAGCCAACCAAGAGACCCAGTACTTC. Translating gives CASSQDTANQETQYF.

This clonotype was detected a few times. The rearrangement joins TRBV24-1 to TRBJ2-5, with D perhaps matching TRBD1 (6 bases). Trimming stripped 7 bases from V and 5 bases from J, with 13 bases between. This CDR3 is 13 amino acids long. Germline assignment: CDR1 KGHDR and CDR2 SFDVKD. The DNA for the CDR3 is TGTGCCACCAGCAGGGGCCCATGGGAGACCCAGTACTTC. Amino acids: CATSRGPWETQYF.

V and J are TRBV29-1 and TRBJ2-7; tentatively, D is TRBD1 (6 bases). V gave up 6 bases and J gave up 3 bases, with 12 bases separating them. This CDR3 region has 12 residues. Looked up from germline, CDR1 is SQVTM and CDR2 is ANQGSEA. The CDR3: CSVRTEGYEQYF. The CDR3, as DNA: TGCAGCGTCCGGACAGAGGGCTACGAGCAGTACTTC.

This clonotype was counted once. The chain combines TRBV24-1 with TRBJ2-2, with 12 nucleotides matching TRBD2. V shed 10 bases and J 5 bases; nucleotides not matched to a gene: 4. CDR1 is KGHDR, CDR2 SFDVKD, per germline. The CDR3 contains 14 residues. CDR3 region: CATKTSGGTGELFF. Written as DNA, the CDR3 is TGTGCCACGAAGACTAGCGGGGGTACCGGGGAGCTGTTTTTT.

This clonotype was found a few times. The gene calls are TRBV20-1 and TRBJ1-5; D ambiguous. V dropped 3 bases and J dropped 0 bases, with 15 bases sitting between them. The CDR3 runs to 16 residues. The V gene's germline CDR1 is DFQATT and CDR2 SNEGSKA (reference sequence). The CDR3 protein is CSASTIGGNSNQPQHF. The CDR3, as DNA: TGCAGTGCTAGCACCATTGGAGGGAATAGCAATCAGCCCCAGCATTTT.

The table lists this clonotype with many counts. The CDR3 protein is CASSPTGSGQETQYF. In DNA form, the CDR3 reads TGTGCCAGCAGCCCCACAGGGTCTGGGCAAGAGACCCAGTACTTC. The chain carries TRBV7-3 and TRBJ2-5; D is possibly TRBD1 (6 bases). This CDR3 comprises 15 residues. CDR1 and CDR2 (germline): SGHTA, FQGTGA. Trimming shortened V by 5 bases and J by 2 bases, and 15 bases separated the two germline ends.

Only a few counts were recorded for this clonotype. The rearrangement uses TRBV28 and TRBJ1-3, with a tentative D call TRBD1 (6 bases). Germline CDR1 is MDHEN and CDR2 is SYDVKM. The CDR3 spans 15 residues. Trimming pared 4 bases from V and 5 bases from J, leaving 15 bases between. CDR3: CASSSPGETRNTIYF. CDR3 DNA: TGTGCCAGCAGTTCCCCAGGGGAAACTAGAAACACCATATATTTT.

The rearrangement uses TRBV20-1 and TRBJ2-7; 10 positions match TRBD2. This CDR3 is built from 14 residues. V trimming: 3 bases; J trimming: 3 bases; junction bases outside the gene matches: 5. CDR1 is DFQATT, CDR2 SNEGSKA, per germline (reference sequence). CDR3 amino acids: CSASRLAGVYEQYF. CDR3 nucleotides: TGCAGTGCTAGTCGTCTAGCGGGAGTCTACGAGCAGTACTTC.

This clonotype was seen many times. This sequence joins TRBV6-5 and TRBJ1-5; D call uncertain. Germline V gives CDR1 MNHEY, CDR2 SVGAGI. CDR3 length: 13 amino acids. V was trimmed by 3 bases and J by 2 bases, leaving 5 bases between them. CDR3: CASSYGGNQPQHF. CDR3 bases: TGTGCCAGCAGTTATGGCGGCAATCAGCCCCAGCATTTT.

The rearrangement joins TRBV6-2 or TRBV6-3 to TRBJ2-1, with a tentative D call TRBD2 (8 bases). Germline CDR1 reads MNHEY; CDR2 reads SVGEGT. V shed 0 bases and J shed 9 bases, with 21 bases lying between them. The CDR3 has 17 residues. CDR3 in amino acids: CASSYSSFLSGDSEQFF. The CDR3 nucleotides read TGTGCCAGCAGTTACTCGAGTTTTCTTAGCGGGGACAGTGAGCAGTTCTTC.

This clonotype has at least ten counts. The CDR3 DNA reads TGTGCCAGCGGTAGATCGGGGATCGACGAGCAGTACTTC. Amino acid sequence: CASGRSGIDEQYF. This chain links TRBV5-4 with TRBJ2-7, with D possibly being TRBD2 (5 bases). Germline values: CDR1 SGHNT, CDR2 YYREEE (reference sequence). The V and J ends lost 7 bases and 5 bases respectively, with 16 bases between them. The CDR3 covers 13 residues.

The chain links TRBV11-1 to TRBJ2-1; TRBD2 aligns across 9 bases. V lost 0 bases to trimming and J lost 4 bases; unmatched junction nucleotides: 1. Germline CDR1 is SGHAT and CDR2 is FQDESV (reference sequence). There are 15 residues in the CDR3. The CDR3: CASSLASGGYNEQFF. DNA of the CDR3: TGTGCCAGCAGCTTAGCCAGCGGGGGGTACAATGAGCAGTTCTTC.

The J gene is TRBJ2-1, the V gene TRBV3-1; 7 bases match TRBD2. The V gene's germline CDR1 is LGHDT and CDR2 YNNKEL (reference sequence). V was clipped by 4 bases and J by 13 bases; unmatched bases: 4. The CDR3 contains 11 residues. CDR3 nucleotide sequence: TGTGCCAGCAGCCTGGGAGGGCCCCAGTTCTTC. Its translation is CASSLGGPQFF.

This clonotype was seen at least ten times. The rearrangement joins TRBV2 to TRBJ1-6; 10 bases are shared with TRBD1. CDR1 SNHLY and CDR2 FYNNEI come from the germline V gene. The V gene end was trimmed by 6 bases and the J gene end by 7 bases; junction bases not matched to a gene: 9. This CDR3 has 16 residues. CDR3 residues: CASSAYGTGVNSPLHF. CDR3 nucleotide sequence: TGTGCCAGCAGCGCCTATGGGACAGGGGTGAATTCACCCCTCCACTTT. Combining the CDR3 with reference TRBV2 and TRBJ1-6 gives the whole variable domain EPEVTQTPSHQVTQMGQEVILRCVPISNHLYFYWYRQILGQKVEFLVSFYNNEISEKSEIFDDQFSVERPDGSNFTLKIRSTKLEDSAMYFCASSAYGTGVNSPLHFGNGTRLTVT.